These 18 T cell receptor beta chains came from one sample sequenced in a study of shared clonotypes between healthy human individuals. Some clones are missing from TCRdb's copy, which holds only in-frame ones; the method was immunoSEQ multiplex PCR. The repertoire holds 2 million to 2.5 million clones, with approximately 96% as singletons. The sequenced sample was naive CD4+ T cells sorted from blood. The subset was: CD45RA+ positively selected. The source is a man aged 18 to 30 in good health.

DNA of the CDR3: TGTGCCAGCAGCGAACAGGGTGGAACTGAAGCTTTCTTT. As protein: CASSEQGGTEAFF. V usage is TRBV7-2 and J usage is TRBJ1-1, with D perhaps matching TRBD1 (6 bases). V lost 5 bases to trimming and J lost 5 bases, with 12 bases between them. Germline loops: CDR1 SGHTA, CDR2 FQGNSA. The CDR3 runs to 13 residues.

V and J are TRBV19 and TRBJ2-4; a weak D match, TRBD2 (6 bases). Germline CDR1 LNHDA, CDR2 SQIVND (reference sequence). There are 19 residues in the CDR3. Between the trimmed V and J ends, which lost 0 bases and 1 base, there was a span of 19 bases. CDR3 sequence reads: CASSIEGRTNGRAKNIQYF. CDR3 sequence (DNA): TGTGCCAGTAGTATAGAGGGGAGGACAAACGGTCGGGCCAAAAACATTCAGTACTTC.

This clone was recorded once. A junction boundary mismatches the germline segment, possibly from a read error. This chain connects TRBV6-1 to TRBJ2-3, with D possibly TRBD1 on 6 matching bases. The CDR3 spans 14 residues. Germline lookup yields CDR1 MNHNS and CDR2 SASEGT. CDR3 sequence: CASRRQESTDTQYF. CDR3 coding DNA: TGTGCAAGCAGGCGACAGGAAAGCACAGATACGCAGTATTTT.

This clone was seen just once. The rearrangement links TRBV10-3 to TRBJ1-1; a weak D match, TRBD1 (6 bases). The CDR3 is 16 amino acids. V lost 6 bases to trimming and J lost 3 bases, with 20 bases between them. From germline, CDR1 is ENHRY and CDR2 SYGVKD. The CDR3 reads CAIRQDSWFDDTEAFF. CDR3 DNA sequence: TGTGCCATCAGGCAGGACAGTTGGTTTGATGACACTGAAGCTTTCTTT.

This rearrangement joins TRBV6-5 to TRBJ2-7; 9 bases are a match to TRBD1. The V gene end was trimmed by 6 bases and the J gene end by 5 bases; junction bases not matched to a gene: 8. CDR1 is MNHEY and CDR2 is SVGAGI in the germline V gene. This CDR3 contains 14 residues. The CDR3 is CASRTGTGYNEQYF. The CDR3 region has the DNA TGTGCCAGCAGGACCGGGACAGGGTACAACGAGCAGTACTTC.

The rearrangement joins TRBV6-1 to TRBJ2-1, with 9 bases aligning to TRBD2. V shed 5 bases and J 2 bases; nucleotides not matched to a gene: 4. Germline lookup yields CDR1 MNHNS and CDR2 SASEGT. The CDR3 consists of 15 residues. CDR3 sequence reads: CASSSVAGAYNEQFF. CDR3 nucleotides: TGTGCCAGCAGTAGTGTAGCGGGGGCCTACAATGAGCAGTTCTTC.

The chain has TRBV19 and TRBJ1-5, with TRBD1 as a possible D gene (5 bases). The CDR3 spans 16 residues. V shed 5 bases and J shed 0 bases, with 14 bases lying between them. Germline CDR1 is LNHDA and CDR2 is SQIVND (reference sequence). The CDR3 DNA reads as TGTGCCAGTAGTCCTCTAGGGACCGATAGCAATCAGCCCCAGCATTTT. Translated, it gives CASSPLGTDSNQPQHF.

The chain couples TRBV10-3 to TRBJ2-7, with 14 nucleotides matching TRBD2. This CDR3 spans 15 amino acids. V shed 7 bases, J shed 6 bases, and the junction held 8 bases outside the gene matches. Germline values: CDR1 ENHRY, CDR2 SYGVKD. The CDR3 coding sequence is TGTGCCATCACCCCGGGACTAGCGGGAGAATCCGAGCAGTACTTC. Translated: CAITPGLAGESEQYF.

The V and J genes are TRBV28 and TRBJ1-5; 8 nucleotides agree with TRBD1. Trimming cost V 4 bases and J 5 bases; bases outside gene matches: 7. Germline lookup yields CDR1 MDHEN and CDR2 SYDVKM. The CDR3 is 15 amino acids. DNA of the CDR3: TGTGCCAGCAGTTCAAGGGACAGGCGCTATCAGCCCCAGCATTTT. This sequence encodes CASSSRDRRYQPQHF.

The chain is built from TRBV7-6 and TRBJ2-2, with D hard to call. Germline CDR1 SGHVS, CDR2 FNYEAQ. V dropped 3 bases and J dropped 2 bases, with 7 bases sitting between them. This CDR3 spans 14 amino acids. CDR3 loop: CASSFQFNTGELFF. Here the CDR3 DNA reads TGTGCCAGCAGCTTCCAGTTTAACACCGGGGAGCTGTTTTTT.

The V and J genes are TRBV6-5 and TRBJ2-7; D may be TRBD1 (6 bases). Germline lookup yields CDR1 MNHEY and CDR2 SVGAGI. V lost 7 bases, J lost 4 bases, and 17 bases lay in between. CDR3 length: 14 amino acids. The CDR3 nucleotides are TGTGCCAGCAAGAGGGGTCAGGGGTTGTACGAGCAGTACTTC. Translating gives CASKRGQGLYEQYF.

V usage is TRBV14 and J usage is TRBJ2-5; D is unclear. V was trimmed by 1 base and J by 4 bases, leaving 10 bases between them. Germline V gene data show CDR1 as SGHDN and CDR2 as FVKESK. The CDR3 runs 14 residues. CDR3 in DNA: TGTGCCAGCAGCCAAGGAGTCCTACGAGAGACCCAGTACTTC. This sequence encodes CASSQGVLRETQYF.

V usage is TRBV7-2 and J usage is TRBJ2-1; the match to TRBD2 covers 14 bases. This CDR3 has 18 amino acids. Per germline, CDR1 SGHTA and CDR2 FQGNSA. Losses at the gene ends were 4 bases for V and 0 bases for J; bases not matched to a gene: 5. The CDR3 loop reads CASSSPTSGRASYNEQFF. The CDR3 DNA is TGTGCCAGCAGCTCTCCGACTAGCGGGAGGGCCTCCTACAATGAGCAGTTCTTC. The complete variable domain, with remaining parts taken from reference TRBV7-2 and TRBJ2-1, reads GAGVSQSPSNKVTEKGKDVELRCDPISGHTALYWYRQSLGQGLEFLIYFQGNSAPDKSGLPSDRFSAERTGGSVSTLTIQRTQQEDSAVYLCASSSPTSGRASYNEQFFGPGTRLTVL.

As to this clone: Within the sample, other DNA sequences also encode this same CDR3. This chain links TRBV5-1 with TRBJ1-5; D may be TRBD1 (5 bases). V shed 0 bases and J shed 6 bases, with 10 bases lying between them. Germline V gene sequence: CDR1 SGHRS, CDR2 YFSETQ. This CDR3 comprises 14 residues. Here the CDR3 reads CASSLGGVGQPQHF. DNA for the CDR3: TGCGCCAGCAGCTTGGGGGGCGTGGGTCAGCCCCAGCATTTT. Filled out from reference TRBV5-1 and TRBJ1-5, the complete variable domain reads KAGVTQTPRYLIKTRGQQVTLSCSPISGHRSVSWYQQTPGQGLQFLFEYFSETQRNKGNFPGRFSGRQFSNSRSEMNVSTLELGDSALYLCASSLGGVGQPQHFGDGTRLSIL.

This clone was counted once. The chain has TRBV30 and TRBJ1-5, with unresolved D. This CDR3 has 17 residues. The germline gives CDR1 GTSNPN, CDR2 SVGIG (reference sequence). Trimming removed 2 bases at V and 2 bases at J, with 19 bases between. The CDR3, as DNA: TGTGCCTGGAGTCTGTCGGAGGAATCCGGACGCAATCAGCCCCAGCATTTT. Protein sequence: CAWSLSEESGRNQPQHF.

The chain is built from TRBV4-3 and TRBJ1-2; D is ambiguous. Germline V CDR1 and CDR2: LGHNA, YSLEER. CDR3 length equals 14 residues. V dropped 0 bases and J dropped 5 bases, with 10 bases sitting between them. In DNA form, the CDR3 reads TGCGCCAGCAGCCAAGATAGGGCCGTATATGGCTACACCTTC. Translated, it gives CASSQDRAVYGYTF.

This clone appeared once. The same CDR3 can be traced to other DNA sequences in this sample. V usage is TRBV6-5 and J usage is TRBJ1-1, with 10 bases lining up with TRBD1. Losses at the gene ends were 5 bases for V and 10 bases for J; bases not matched to a gene: 4. Germline V lookup: CDR1 MNHEY, CDR2 SVGAGI. The CDR3 is made up of 12 amino acids. The CDR3 spells CASSRDRGVAFF. CDR3 coding DNA: TGTGCCAGCAGTAGGGACAGGGGAGTAGCTTTCTTT.

To note about this clone: The sample has other DNA sequences that encode this CDR3 too. The CDR3 coding sequence is TGTGCCAGCAGCTTAGTATCCTACGAGCAGTACTTC. Protein sequence: CASSLVSYEQYF. The rearrangement uses TRBV7-8 and TRBJ2-7, with D unresolved. The CDR3 runs 12 residues. Deletions cut 1 base from V and 1 base from J, with 2 bases between. In germline, CDR1 is SGHVS, CDR2 FQNEAQ.